This T cell receptor beta chain is drawn from a study of glioma-infiltrating T cells. The length of the CDR3 is 11 residues. Trimming took 1 base from V and 11 from J, leaving 8 bases between them. Using RNA template, CDR3s of TCR alpha and beta were amplified with iRepertoire arm-PCR. One-step reverse transcription and amplification started from about 100-400 ng of tissue mRNA or PBMC total RNA. TCRdb reprocessed the multiplex PCR reads via MiXCR and lists one record per CDR3 protein. The top ten hold roughly 5.5% of the sample, which has under 200,000 distinct CDR3 sequences, more than 35% seen once. Broader study findings: Non-neoplastic patients had below-expected tissue-blood divergence, while all gliomas exceeded expectation. CDR3 overlap between tissue and blood was very small.

As for this clonotype: The antigen remains unidentified. This may arise from a read error, as a much more abundant clone is one base away. This likely comes from a read error, as the CDR3 has no conserved phenylalanine or tryptophan at its end.

The sequencing input was glioma tissue, nonneoplastic brain tissue, or PBMCs (not recorded which). The rearrangement uses TRBV12-3 or TRBV12-4 and TRBJ1-1; D unclear. This sequence originates from a human donor with low-grade glioma or glioblastoma, undergoing nonglioma brain surgery, or in good health (not recorded which). The CDR3 DNA reads TGTGCCAGCAGTTTAGGAGGGCGGGCTTTCATT. The encoded protein is CASSLGGRAFI.